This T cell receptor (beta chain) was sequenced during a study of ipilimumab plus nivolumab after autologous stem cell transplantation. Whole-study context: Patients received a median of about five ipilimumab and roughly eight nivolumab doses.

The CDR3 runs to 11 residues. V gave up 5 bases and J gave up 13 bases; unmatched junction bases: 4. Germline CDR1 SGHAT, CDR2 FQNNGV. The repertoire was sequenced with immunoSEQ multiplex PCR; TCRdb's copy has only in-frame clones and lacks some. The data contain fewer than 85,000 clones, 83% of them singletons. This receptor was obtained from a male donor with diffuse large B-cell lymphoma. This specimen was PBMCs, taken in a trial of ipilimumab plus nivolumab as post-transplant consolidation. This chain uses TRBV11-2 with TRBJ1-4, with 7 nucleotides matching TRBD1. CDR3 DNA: TGTGCCAGCAGCCCAGACAGGGTACTGTTTTTT. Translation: CASSPDRVLFF.